This TCR beta chain emerged from a study of blood T cell repertoires in COVID-19. This table comes from immunoSEQ multiplex PCR, and its TCRdb copy is limited to in-frame clones, with some not included. The top ten hold about a sixth of the sample, which has roughly 73,000 clones, around 82% seen once. This TCR was sampled from a human donor in a cohort sampled during active COVID-19. The source material was peripheral blood.

DNA for the CDR3: TGTGCCTGGAGGCAGGGGGAGACCCAGTACTTC. Translating gives CAWRQGETQYF. The rearrangement uses TRBV30 and TRBJ2-5, with D possibly being TRBD1 (6 bases). CDR1 and CDR2 (germline): GTSNPN, SVGIG (reference sequence). Between the trimmed V and J ends, which lost 3 bases and 5 bases, there was a span of 7 bases. The CDR3 length is 11 residues.